Below are 28 T cell receptor beta chains sequenced from a single sample in a study of control samples from healthy donors and cancer patients. Data came from immunoSEQ multiplex PCR; TCRdb stores just in-frame clones and leaves some out. Counted here are 150,000 to 200,000 clones, approximately 95% occurring once; the ten biggest clones make up around 1.6%. Sequencing input: blood. Source of these receptors: a man younger than 30 in good health.

V gene TRBV11-2 combines with J gene TRBJ2-1; D call uncertain. The CDR3 consists of 12 residues. Germline assignment: CDR1 SGHAT and CDR2 FQNNGV. Trimming stripped 1 base from V and 4 bases from J, with 2 bases between. As DNA, the CDR3 is TGTGCCAGCAGCTTAGGGTACAATGAGCAGTTCTTC. It specifies CASSLGYNEQFF.

The V call is TRBV5-1, the J call TRBJ1-4, with TRBD1 as a possible D gene (5 bases). CDR3 length equals 16 residues. Trimming took 1 base from V and 3 from J, leaving 13 bases between them. Germline values: CDR1 SGHRS, CDR2 YFSETQ. CDR3 nucleotide sequence: TGCGCCAGCAGCTTGAACCCCGGGGGGGCTAATGAAAAACTGTTTTTT. The encoded protein is CASSLNPGGANEKLFF.

V usage is TRBV29-1 and J usage is TRBJ2-6, with unresolved D. Per the germline V gene, CDR1 is SQVTM and CDR2 is ANQGSEA. The CDR3 is 12 residues long. Trimming cost V 4 bases and J 3 bases, with 4 bases left between them. CDR3 sequence (DNA): TGCAGCGTTGCCGGTGGGGCCAACGTCCTGACTTTC. It specifies CSVAGGANVLTF.

The rearrangement joins TRBV6-4 to TRBJ1-1; D unclear. V lost 6 bases to trimming and J lost 5 bases, with 16 bases between them. CDR1 and CDR2 (germline): MRHNA, SNTAGT. This CDR3 has 14 residues. CDR3 DNA: TGTGCCAGCAGACGGGATCCCCAAAGGACTGAAGCTTTCTTT. Translated: CASRRDPQRTEAFF.

The chain links TRBV6-5 to TRBJ1-2; TRBD1 aligns across 7 bases. V was pared by 8 bases and J by 5 bases, with 8 bases of the junction left unmatched. The germline V gene has CDR1 MNHEY and CDR2 SVGAGI. This CDR3 spans 13 amino acids. CDR3 region: CASHRDSNYGYTF. In DNA, the CDR3 is TGTGCCAGCCACCGGGACAGCAATTATGGCTACACCTTC.

The chain recombines TRBV9 with TRBJ2-3; the D gene is possibly TRBD2 (6 bases). CDR3 length: 15 amino acids. The germline CDR1 and CDR2 sequences are SGDLS and YYNGEE. V gave up 4 bases and J gave up 0 bases, with 12 bases separating them. CDR3 protein: CASSKTTSSTDTQYF. The CDR3 nucleotides read TGTGCCAGCAGCAAAACGACTAGTAGCACAGATACGCAGTATTTT. Supplemented by reference TRBV9 and TRBJ2-3, the full variable domain reads DSGVTQTPKHLITATGQRVTLRCSPRSGDLSVYWYQQSLDQGLQFLIQYYNGEERAKGNILERFSAQQFPDLHSELNLSSLELGDSALYFCASSKTTSSTDTQYFGPGTRLTVL.

A few counts support this clone. V gene TRBV3-1 (or the pseudogene TRBV3-2) combines with J gene TRBJ1-6; maybe TRBD1 (6 bases). Trimming cost V 1 base and J 7 bases, with 8 bases left between them. Germline V gene data show CDR1 as LGHDT and CDR2 as YNNKEL (reference sequence). This CDR3 region has 14 residues. The CDR3 spells CASSQGGRNSPLHF. DNA for the CDR3: TGTGCCAGCAGCCAAGGGGGGCGAAATTCACCCCTCCACTTT.

The V and J genes are TRBV7-9 and TRBJ1-2; D ambiguous. The CDR3 sequence is 15 residues long. The germline V and J ends were trimmed by 4 bases and 4 bases, with 16 bases remaining between them. Germline V gene lookup returns CDR1 SEHNR and CDR2 FQNEAQ (reference sequence). The CDR3 is CASSSLQGSGYGYTF. The CDR3 nucleotides are TGTGCCAGCAGCTCGCTACAAGGATCTGGCTATGGCTACACCTTC.

The chain has TRBV14 and TRBJ1-3; TRBD1 might be the D (6 bases). The CDR3 is 16 residues long. Trimming pared 1 base from V and 3 bases from J, leaving 13 bases between. Germline assignment: CDR1 SGHDN and CDR2 FVKESK. CDR3 coding DNA: TGTGCCAGCAGCCAAGCCTCTGCAGGGGTTGGAAACACCATATATTTT. Amino acid sequence: CASSQASAGVGNTIYF.

The count of this clone is one. As DNA, the CDR3 is TGTGCCAGCAGTCCTGGGAAGCAAAGAATCCACTATGGCTACACCTTC. Translation gives CASSPGKQRIHYGYTF. The gene calls are TRBV28 and TRBJ1-2; the D is unclear. Germline CDR1 reads MDHEN; CDR2 reads SYDVKM. The CDR3 length is 16 residues. The V end lost 5 bases, the J end lost 3 bases, and 19 bases lay between the germline ends.

The V and J genes are TRBV5-5 and TRBJ2-5, with TRBD2 as a possible D gene (6 bases). V lost 0 bases and J 3 bases, leaving 12 bases between the germline ends. CDR1 is SGHKS and CDR2 is YYEKEE in the germline V gene (reference sequence). The CDR3 has 15 amino acids. DNA of the CDR3: TGTGCCAGCAGCTTGGATAGACTAGTGAAAGAGACCCAGTACTTC. It encodes CASSLDRLVKETQYF.

The DNA of the CDR3 is TGTGCCAGCAGCCGAAACCAAGAGACCCAGTACTTC. This gives the protein CASSRNQETQYF. This chain connects TRBV13 to TRBJ2-5; D uncertain. With 5 bases removed from V and 0 bases from J, the gap between germline ends came to 4 bases. Germline CDR1 reads PRHDT; CDR2 reads FYEKMQ (reference sequence). The CDR3 is made up of 12 amino acids.

CDR3 amino acids: CASSHGLAGGTGELFF. CDR3 DNA sequence: TGCGCCAGCAGCCACGGACTAGCGGGAGGAACCGGGGAGCTGTTTTTT. This rearrangement joins TRBV5-1 to TRBJ2-2; 14 bases align to TRBD2. The CDR3 extends over 16 amino acids. Germline V gene lookup returns CDR1 SGHRS and CDR2 YFSETQ. The ends lost 4 bases at V and 5 bases at J; junction bases unmatched: 4.

V is TRBV20-1 and J is TRBJ1-1; tentatively, D is TRBD1 (5 bases). This CDR3 region has 11 residues. Per germline, CDR1 DFQATT and CDR2 SNEGSKA (reference sequence). V lost 4 bases to trimming and J lost 7 bases, with 10 bases between them. CDR3 region: CSAIRVGEAFF. CDR3 DNA: TGCAGTGCTATCAGGGTCGGTGAAGCTTTCTTT.

The V and J genes are TRBV29-1 and TRBJ2-7; D remains unclear. CDR1 and CDR2 from the germline V gene are SQVTM and ANQGSEA. The CDR3 has 16 amino acids. V was cut by 0 bases and J by 3 bases, with 18 bases left in between. In DNA form, the CDR3 reads TGCAGCGTTGAAGATCCTAAGGGTCAAAACTACTACGAGCAGTACTTC. The encoded protein is CSVEDPKGQNYYEQYF.

The rearrangement uses TRBV6-5 and TRBJ2-3; D may match TRBD1 or TRBD2 (5 bases each). Trimming pared 5 bases from V and 0 bases from J, leaving 9 bases between. Germline CDR1 is MNHEY and CDR2 is SVGAGI. The CDR3 runs 14 residues. CDR3 DNA: TGTGCCAGCAGTCCGGGGCGTAGCACAGATACGCAGTATTTT. Translation: CASSPGRSTDTQYF.

This clone appeared once. The V gene is TRBV7-8, the J gene TRBJ1-1; TRBD1 is a possible D gene (6 bases). Trimming took off 1 base at V and 4 bases at J, with 13 bases between the two ends. There are 15 residues in the CDR3. CDR1 is SGHVS, CDR2 FQNEAQ, per germline. CDR3: CASSLVGRGLTEAFF. CDR3 bases: TGTGCCAGCAGCTTAGTAGGGCGGGGGCTCACTGAAGCTTTCTTT.

The V and J genes are TRBV14 and TRBJ2-3; D is undetermined. V shed 0 bases and J shed 2 bases, with 12 bases lying between them. Germline assignment: CDR1 SGHDN and CDR2 FVKESK. The length of the CDR3 is 16 residues. The CDR3 DNA follows: TGTGCCAGCAGCCAAGATTACGGCGTCGTCACAGATACGCAGTATTTT. Protein product: CASSQDYGVVTDTQYF. Looking up the rest from reference TRBV14 and TRBJ2-3 gives the full variable domain: EAGVTQFPSHSVIEKGQTVTLRCDPISGHDNLYWYRRVMGKEIKFLLHFVKESKQDESGMPNNRFLAERTGGTYSTLKVQPAELEDSGVYFCASSQDYGVVTDTQYFGPGTRLTVL.

V and J are TRBV11-3 and TRBJ2-2; TRBD2 matches 7 bases. In germline, CDR1 is SGHNT, CDR2 YENEEA. This CDR3 has 16 amino acids. V was clipped by 3 bases and J by 2 bases; unmatched bases: 6. The CDR3 spells CASSLGRGKNTGELFF. DNA for the CDR3: TGTGCCAGCAGCTTGGGGCGGGGGAAAAACACCGGGGAGCTGTTTTTT.

This rearrangement joins TRBV7-3 to TRBJ1-6, with TRBD1 as a possible D gene (6 bases). CDR1 is SGHTA and CDR2 is FQGTGA in the germline V gene. V was trimmed by 1 base and J by 2 bases, leaving 6 bases between them. This CDR3 has 15 residues. The CDR3 protein is CASSLKGAYNSPLHF. The CDR3 coding sequence is TGTGCCAGCAGCTTAAAGGGGGCCTATAATTCACCCCTCCACTTT.

The V gene is TRBV2, the J gene TRBJ1-2; 8 nucleotides align to TRBD1. The germline CDR1 and CDR2 sequences are SNHLY and FYNNEI. Trimming at V came to 2 bases and at J to 6 bases, leaving 2 bases not matched to a gene. The CDR3 totals 13 residues. The CDR3: CASSERQGNGYTF. The CDR3 nucleotides are TGTGCCAGCAGTGAAAGACAGGGGAATGGCTACACCTTC.

Notes on this clone: The junction and the germline gene differ at one end; a read error may be behind it. The genes are TRBV12-5 and TRBJ2-7; D is possibly TRBD1 (6 bases). Germline V gives CDR1 LGHNT, CDR2 FRNRAP. There are 16 residues in the CDR3. The DNA for the CDR3 is TGTGCTAGTGGTTTTACGCTACAGGGCCGACGCTACGAGCAGTGCTTC. It encodes CASGFTLQGRRYEQCF.

This clone was detected a few times. The chain joins TRBV5-8 to TRBJ2-7; perhaps TRBD2 as D (6 bases). Deletions cut 4 bases from V and 0 bases from J, with 11 bases between. This CDR3 is built from 14 residues. Germline V gene data show CDR1 as SGHTS and CDR2 as YDEGEE. CDR3 region: CASSRGGASYEQYF. DNA of the CDR3: TGTGCCAGCAGCCGGGGCGGGGCCTCCTACGAGCAGTACTTC. The full variable domain, its missing parts supplied by reference TRBV5-8 and TRBJ2-7, is EAGVTQSPTHLIKTRGQQATLRCSPISGHTSVYWYQQALGLGLQFLLWYDEGEERNRGNFPPRFSGRQFPNYSSELNVNALELEDSALYLCASSRGGASYEQYFGPGTRLTVT.

The chain uses TRBV28 and TRBJ2-6, with D uncertain. In germline, CDR1 is MDHEN, CDR2 SYDVKM. Trimming shortened V by 7 bases and J by 6 bases, and 7 bases separated the two germline ends. The CDR3 length is 12 residues. Here the CDR3 DNA reads TGTGCCAGCACCTACGCGGCCAACGTCCTGACTTTC. It encodes CASTYAANVLTF.

The chain links TRBV5-1 to TRBJ1-1; the D gene is possibly TRBD1 (5 bases). This CDR3 has 13 residues. Germline CDR1 and CDR2: SGHRS and YFSETQ. The V gene lost 4 bases and the J gene lost 0 bases, with 7 bases spanning the gap. The CDR3 sequence: CASSTTVNTEAFF. The CDR3 DNA is TGCGCCAGCAGCACGACAGTGAACACTGAAGCTTTCTTT.

The rearrangement links TRBV18 to TRBJ1-6; D not resolved. The CDR3 length is 13 residues. V lost 7 bases and J lost 4, with 8 bases in between. Per the germline V gene, CDR1 is KGHSH and CDR2 is LQKENI. CDR3 loop: CASLTGYNSPLHF. In DNA, the CDR3 is TGTGCCAGCTTGACGGGTTATAATTCACCCCTCCACTTT.

The V and J genes are TRBV23-1 and TRBJ1-4; 8 bases are a match to TRBD1. TRBV23-1 is treated as an ORF (open reading frame) with a function not yet certain. CDR3 length equals 16 residues. V was pared by 2 bases and J by 10 bases, with 12 bases of the junction left unmatched. CDR3 DNA: TGCGCCAGCAGTCAAGTTCCCATAGGACAGGGCGCAAAACTGTTTTTT. Residues: CASSQVPIGQGAKLFF.

This rearrangement joins TRBV7-9 to TRBJ2-1, with D unresolved. Trimming removed 5 bases at V and 4 bases at J, with 12 bases between. The CDR3 consists of 14 residues. In germline, CDR1 is SEHNR, CDR2 FQNEAQ (reference sequence). The CDR3 sequence is CASSQKSSYNEQFF. CDR3 sequence (DNA): TGTGCCAGCAGCCAGAAGAGTAGTTACAATGAGCAGTTCTTC. Based on the CDR3 plus reference TRBV7-9 and TRBJ2-1, the full variable domain is DTGVSQNPRHKITKRGQNVTFRCDPISEHNRLYWYRQTLGQGPEFLTYFQNEAQLEKSRLLSDRFSAERPKGSFSTLEIQRTEQGDSAMYLCASSQKSSYNEQFFGPGTRLTVL.